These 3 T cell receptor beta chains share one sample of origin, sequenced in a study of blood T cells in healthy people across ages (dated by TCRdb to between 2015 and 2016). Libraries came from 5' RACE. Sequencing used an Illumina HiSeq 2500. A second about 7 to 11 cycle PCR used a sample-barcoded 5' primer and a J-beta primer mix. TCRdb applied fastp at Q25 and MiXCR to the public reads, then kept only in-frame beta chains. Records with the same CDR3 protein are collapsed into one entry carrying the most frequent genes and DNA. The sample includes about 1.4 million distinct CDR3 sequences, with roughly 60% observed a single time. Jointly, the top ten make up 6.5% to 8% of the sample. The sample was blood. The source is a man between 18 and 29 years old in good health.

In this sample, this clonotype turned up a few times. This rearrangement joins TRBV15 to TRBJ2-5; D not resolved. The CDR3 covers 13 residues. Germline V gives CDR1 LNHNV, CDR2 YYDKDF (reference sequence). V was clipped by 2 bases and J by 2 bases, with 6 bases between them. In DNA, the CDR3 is TGTGCCACCAGCAGAAACCTTCAAGAGACCCAGTACTTC. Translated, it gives CATSRNLQETQYF.

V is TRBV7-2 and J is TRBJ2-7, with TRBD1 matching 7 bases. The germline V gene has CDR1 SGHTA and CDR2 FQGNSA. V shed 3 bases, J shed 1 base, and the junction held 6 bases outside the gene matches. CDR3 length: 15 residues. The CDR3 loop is CASSFGTALSYEQYF. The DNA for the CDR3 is TGTGCCAGCAGCTTCGGGACAGCGCTTTCCTACGAGCAGTACTTC. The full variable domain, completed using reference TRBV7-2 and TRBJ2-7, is GAGVSQSPSNKVTEKGKDVELRCDPISGHTALYWYRQSLGQGLEFLIYFQGNSAPDKSGLPSDRFSAERTGGSVSTLTIQRTQQEDSAVYLCASSFGTALSYEQYFGPGTRLTVT.

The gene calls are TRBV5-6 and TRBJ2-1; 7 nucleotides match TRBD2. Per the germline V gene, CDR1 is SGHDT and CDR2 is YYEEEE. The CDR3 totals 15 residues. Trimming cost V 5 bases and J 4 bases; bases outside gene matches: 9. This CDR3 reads CASRHTSAPYNEQFF. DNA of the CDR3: TGTGCCAGCAGGCATACTAGCGCTCCTTACAATGAGCAGTTCTTC.